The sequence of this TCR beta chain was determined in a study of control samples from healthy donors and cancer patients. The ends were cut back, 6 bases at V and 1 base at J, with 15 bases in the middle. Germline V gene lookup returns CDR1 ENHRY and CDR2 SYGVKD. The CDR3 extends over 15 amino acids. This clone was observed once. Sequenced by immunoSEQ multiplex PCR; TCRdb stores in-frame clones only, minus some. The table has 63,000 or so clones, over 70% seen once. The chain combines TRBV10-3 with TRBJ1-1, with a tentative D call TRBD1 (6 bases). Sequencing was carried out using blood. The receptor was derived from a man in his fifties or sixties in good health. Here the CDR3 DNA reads TGTGCCATCAGGAAGGCCGGGACACCGAACACTGAAGCTTTCTTT. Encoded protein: CAIRKAGTPNTEAFF.